These 19 T cell receptor beta chains came from one sample sequenced in a study of T cells after yellow fever vaccination. TCRdb recomputed calls from the 5' RACE reads with MiXCR, one row per CDR3 protein. Of some 500,000 distinct CDR3 sequences listed, roughly 12% are singletons. The sample here was PBMCs, taken on the day of the yellow fever booster vaccination. The receptors derive from a man aged 25 to 40 who received the YFV17D yellow fever vaccine.

This clonotype was counted between two and nine times. V gene TRBV3-1 combines with J gene TRBJ2-5; 8 positions agree with TRBD2. The germline V gene encodes CDR1 LGHDT and CDR2 YNNKEL (reference sequence). V gave up 7 bases and J gave up 5 bases; unmatched junction bases: 18. There are 17 residues in the CDR3. In DNA, the CDR3 is TGTGCCAGCACCAACAACCCGGGACTAGTGCCCCGGGAGACCCAGTACTTC. Protein: CASTNNPGLVPRETQYF.

The chain has TRBV10-1 and TRBJ2-5; 13 bases are a match to TRBD2. Germline V gene sequence: CDR1 WNHNN, CDR2 SYGVQD (reference sequence). The CDR3 extends over 14 amino acids. The J segment lost 9 bases and the V segment lost 0 bases, leaving 1 base of the junction unmatched. The CDR3 here is CASSESTSGRAQYF. DNA of the CDR3: TGCGCCAGCAGTGAGTCCACTAGCGGGAGGGCCCAGTACTTC.

This chain connects TRBV7-6 to TRBJ2-7; weak D call: TRBD2 (6 bases). Trimming left V 3 bases short and J 6 bases short, with 12 bases between. CDR1 is SGHVS and CDR2 is FNYEAQ in the germline V gene. This CDR3 comprises 13 residues. The CDR3 sequence is CASSFLEGREQYF. The CDR3 nucleotides read TGTGCCAGCAGCTTTTTGGAGGGCCGCGAGCAGTACTTC.

The genes are TRBV14 and TRBJ1-2; D might be TRBD1 (5 bases). CDR1 is SGHDN and CDR2 is FVKESK in the germline V gene. This CDR3 contains 14 residues. The V and J ends lost 2 bases and 4 bases respectively, with 11 bases between them. CDR3 DNA: TGTGCCAGCAGCCAATTTCAGGGTGTCTATGGCTACACCTTC. Amino acids: CASSQFQGVYGYTF.

The genes are TRBV27 and TRBJ2-1; no clear D gene. V was trimmed by 3 bases and J by 0 bases, leaving 12 bases between them. CDR1 and CDR2 (germline): MNHEY, SMNVEV (reference sequence). The CDR3 is 16 amino acids. For the CDR3, the DNA is TGTGCCAGCAGTTTTTCTGTCCGTAGCTCCTACAATGAGCAGTTCTTC. It yields the protein CASSFSVRSSYNEQFF.

The V call is TRBV7-2, the J call TRBJ2-2; 12 bases fit TRBD2. The CDR3 loop spans 16 amino acids. The V and J ends lost 4 bases and 8 bases, in that order; junction bases with no gene match: 8. The germline gives CDR1 SGHTA, CDR2 FQGNSA. The CDR3 bases are TGTGCCAGCAGCTCCCCGACTAGCGGGAGAGGTGGGGAGCTGTTTTTT. Translating gives CASSSPTSGRGGELFF.

There are a few counts of this clonotype. This chain uses TRBV11-2 with TRBJ2-1, with 7 positions matching TRBD2. The CDR3 spans 17 residues. Germline CDR1 and CDR2: SGHAT and FQNNGV. With V trimmed by 1 base and J by 7 bases, 13 bases remained unmatched. In nucleotides, the CDR3 is TGTGCCAGCAGCTTAGTTTTAAGTGGCGGGAGTGGGAATGAGCAGTTCTTC. Its translation is CASSLVLSGGSGNEQFF.

In this sample, this clonotype turned up a few times. V is TRBV14 and J is TRBJ2-5; 10 bases align to TRBD2. The CDR3 runs to 15 residues. After removal of 5 bases from V and 1 base from J, the junction contained 4 bases not matched to a gene. The germline CDR1 and CDR2 sequences are SGHDN and FVKESK. In nucleotides, the CDR3 is TGTGCCAGCAGCTCCACTAGCGGGACCCAAGAGACCCAGTACTTC. This sequence encodes CASSSTSGTQETQYF.

In this sample, this clonotype turned up a few times. The gene calls are TRBV27 and TRBJ1-4; D remains ambiguous. From germline, CDR1 is MNHEY and CDR2 SMNVEV (reference sequence). The CDR3 is 15 amino acids. The germline V and J ends were trimmed by 6 bases and 4 bases, with 15 bases remaining between them. The CDR3 bases are TGTGCCAGCAGCAAAACCGGGAATCATAATGAAAAACTGTTTTTT. It is translated as CASSKTGNHNEKLFF. Combining the CDR3 with reference TRBV27 and TRBJ1-4 gives the whole variable domain EAQVTQNPRYLITVTGKKLTVTCSQNMNHEYMSWYRQDPGLGLRQIYYSMNVEVTDKGDVPEGYKVSRKEKRNFPLILESPSPNQTSLYFCASSKTGNHNEKLFFGSGTQLSVL.

This clonotype was observed a handful of times. The rearrangement uses TRBV18 and TRBJ2-3, with 9 nucleotides matching TRBD1. With V trimmed by 4 bases and J by 4 bases, 6 bases remained unmatched. In germline, CDR1 is KGHSH, CDR2 LQKENI. The CDR3 totals 15 residues. This CDR3 is CASSLWTGEADTQYF. The CDR3 region has the DNA TGTGCCAGCTCACTGTGGACAGGGGAAGCAGATACGCAGTATTTT.

This clonotype was recorded many times. The J gene is TRBJ1-1, the V gene TRBV6-1; tentative D call: TRBD1 (5 bases). This CDR3 contains 13 residues. The ends were cut back, 8 bases at V and 0 bases at J, with 10 bases in the middle. Germline lookup yields CDR1 MNHNS and CDR2 SASEGT. The CDR3 DNA is TGTGCCAGCGGGACGGATTTGAACACTGAAGCTTTCTTT. Translated, it gives CASGTDLNTEAFF.

In its sample, this clonotype was seen many times. This sequence joins TRBV20-1 and TRBJ2-1; maybe TRBD2 (5 bases). Germline V gene sequence: CDR1 DFQATT, CDR2 SNEGSKA (reference sequence). The V and J ends lost 5 bases and 7 bases respectively, with 18 bases between them. CDR3 length: 14 amino acids. CDR3 coding DNA: TGCAGTGCTTATCCGGGGTACGAGTCGAATGAGCAGTTCTTC. Encoded protein: CSAYPGYESNEQFF.

A few counts support this clonotype. This chain uses TRBV7-9 with TRBJ2-1, with D perhaps given as TRBD1 or TRBD2 (5 bases each). V dropped 5 bases and J dropped 4 bases, with 21 bases sitting between them. The CDR3 runs 17 residues. The germline gives CDR1 SEHNR, CDR2 FQNEAQ (reference sequence). The CDR3 reads CASSLRWDGFGYNEQFF. CDR3 sequence (DNA): TGTGCCAGCAGCCTACGTTGGGACGGGTTCGGGTACAATGAGCAGTTCTTC.

The chain couples TRBV3-1 to TRBJ2-7; TRBD2 matches 8 bases. This CDR3 has 15 amino acids. With V trimmed by 4 bases and J by 8 bases, 13 bases remained unmatched. In germline, CDR1 is LGHDT, CDR2 YNNKEL (reference sequence). The CDR3 DNA sequence: TGTGCCAGCAGCCCCGCGTCAGCGGGGGCGATCAAGCAGTACTTC. Residues: CASSPASAGAIKQYF.

This chain links TRBV12-3 or TRBV12-4 with TRBJ2-7, with D possibly being TRBD2 (7 bases). V lost 5 bases and J 5 bases, leaving 13 bases between the germline ends. The CDR3 extends over 13 amino acids. CDR3 DNA: TGTGCCAGCAGTAAAGGGGGAGGGGACGAGCAGTACTTC. This sequence encodes CASSKGGGDEQYF.

The table lists this clonotype with a few counts. The V call is TRBV19, the J call TRBJ1-5; TRBD1 agrees at 7 bases. This CDR3 region has 13 residues. Unmatched junction bases numbered 4, after V lost 9 bases and J lost 2 bases. The germline gives CDR1 LNHDA, CDR2 SQIVND (reference sequence). CDR3 DNA: TGTGCCAGCGGAACAGGGGGCAATCAGCCCCAGCATTTT. This encodes CASGTGGNQPQHF.

This chain uses TRBV20-1 with TRBJ2-5; D perhaps matches TRBD1 (5 bases). Trimming pared 0 bases from V and 5 bases from J, leaving 25 bases between. CDR3 length: 18 residues. Germline V gene sequence: CDR1 DFQATT, CDR2 SNEGSKA (reference sequence). CDR3 sequence: CSARDDLSRIRAGETQYF. In DNA, the CDR3 is TGCAGTGCTAGAGATGATTTGTCGCGGATCCGCGCAGGGGAGACCCAGTACTTC.

This clonotype was seen a few times. CDR3 in DNA: TGCAGTGCTGTTCTGGGGTCCGAGGCCCAGTACTTC. Residues: CSAVLGSEAQYF. The V call is TRBV20-1, the J call TRBJ2-5; unclear D gene. CDR3 length equals 12 residues. Germline V gene lookup returns CDR1 DFQATT and CDR2 SNEGSKA (reference sequence). Trimming left V 5 bases short and J 9 bases short, with 16 bases between.

The table lists this clonotype with a few counts. The rearrangement joins TRBV25-1 to TRBJ1-4; D might be TRBD1 (5 bases). The CDR3 runs 12 residues. In germline, CDR1 is MGHDK, CDR2 SYGVNS. V was trimmed by 4 bases and J by 7 bases, leaving 7 bases between them. The CDR3 DNA sequence: TGTGCCAGCAGTGGGGGCTTTGAAAAACTGTTTTTT. Amino acids: CASSGGFEKLFF.